These 4 T cell receptor beta chains share one sample of origin, sequenced in a study of blood T cell repertoires in COVID-19. Only in-frame clones appear in the TCRdb table, and some are missing; sequencing was by immunoSEQ multiplex PCR. The sample carries about 120,000 clones, 85% to 90% recorded once. Sequencing input: peripheral blood. These receptors were obtained from a man between 65 and 85 years old with active or convalescent COVID-19.

J is TRBJ2-7 and V is TRBV5-1, with D perhaps TRBD2 (6 bases). This CDR3 comprises 14 residues. From germline, CDR1 is SGHRS and CDR2 YFSETQ. V dropped 2 bases and J dropped 7 bases, with 16 bases sitting between them. The CDR3 protein is CASSFSGPGREQYF. The CDR3 DNA reads as TGCGCCAGCAGCTTTAGTGGGCCGGGGAGGGAGCAGTACTTC.

The J gene is TRBJ2-1, the V gene TRBV24-1; TRBD2 matches at 8 bases. Germline loops: CDR1 KGHDR, CDR2 SFDVKD. The junction had 12 bases not matched to a gene; V was cut back by 0 bases and J by 3 bases. The CDR3 sequence is 19 residues long. CDR3 in DNA: TGTGCCACCAGTGATTTGCGGCGGGGGGCCAGCGGGAGCTACAATGAGCAGTTCTTC. Encoded protein: CATSDLRRGASGSYNEQFF.

The chain couples TRBV11-2 to TRBJ1-1; D is ambiguous. V gave up 0 bases and J gave up 1 base, with 12 bases separating them. Germline V gives CDR1 SGHAT, CDR2 FQNNGV. The CDR3 is 16 amino acids. The CDR3 DNA reads TGTGCCAGCAGCTTAGATCTTGCACTAGCGAACACTGAAGCTTTCTTT. Protein product: CASSLDLALANTEAFF.

The V gene is TRBV28, the J gene TRBJ1-4; TRBD1 aligns across 7 bases. Germline V gene sequence: CDR1 MDHEN, CDR2 SYDVKM. J was trimmed by 8 bases and V by 3 bases; bases with no gene match: 6. The CDR3 runs 14 residues. In nucleotides, the CDR3 is TGTGCCAGCAGTTTTTTACAGGGGTCCGAAAAACTGTTTTTT. Its protein product is CASSFLQGSEKLFF.